What follows describes a single T cell receptor (beta chain). The data were taken from a study of blood T cell repertoires in COVID-19. As for the study in general: The origin of the acute and convalescent COVID-19 samples was the United States, Italy and Spain. PBMCs, B-cell-depleted T cells, or T cells were the source of the cDNA or gDNA that made up the material.

J lost 7 bases, V lost 6 bases, and 5 bases had no gene match. This CDR3 has 13 amino acids. In germline, CDR1 is SEHNR, CDR2 FQNEAQ (reference sequence). Seattle's cohort entered during active infection and was followed longitudinally. Original methodology: Amplification of reference gene primers provided the estimated nucleated cell counts. This table comes from immunoSEQ multiplex PCR, and its TCRdb copy is limited to in-frame clones, with some not included. V, J and clone size are those of that table, while D and trimming were read from the DNA. The sample lists around 250,000 clones; roughly 86% were seen once.

The sample taken for sequencing was peripheral blood. This receptor was taken from a woman older than 75 with COVID-19, enrolled during active disease. The rearrangement uses TRBV7-9 and TRBJ1-4, with 7 nucleotides matching TRBD1. The CDR3 DNA sequence: TGTGCCAGCAGTAGAACAGGGGCTGAAAAACTGTTTTTT. Its translation is CASSRTGAEKLFF.